The 3 T cell receptor beta chains below all came from one sample that was sequenced in a study of blood T cell repertoires in COVID-19. Method: immunoSEQ multiplex PCR; TCRdb's copy keeps in-frame clones and lacks some. The sample carries just over 250,000 clones, more than 70% recorded once. The sequenced material came from peripheral blood. The receptors come from a woman aged 45-59 years with acute or convalescent COVID-19.

The rearrangement joins TRBV6-2 or TRBV6-3 to TRBJ2-1, with 9 bases fitting TRBD2. Germline CDR1 reads MNHEY; CDR2 reads SVGEGT. The V and J ends lost 1 base and 6 bases, in that order; junction bases with no gene match: 7. CDR3 length: 16 amino acids. The CDR3 DNA reads TGTGCCAGCAGTTACTTCGGTAGCGGGGGCCTCAATGAGCAGTTCTTC. It translates to CASSYFGSGGLNEQFF.

The chain carries TRBV7-2 and TRBJ1-1, with a possible D match to TRBD1 (5 bases). V lost 6 bases and J 0 bases, leaving 14 bases between the germline ends. The CDR3 covers 15 residues. In germline, CDR1 is SGHTA, CDR2 FQGNSA. The CDR3 nucleotides are TGTGCCAGCAGTCGACTAGCAGGGTTGAACACTGAAGCTTTCTTT. Protein sequence: CASSRLAGLNTEAFF.

Only a few counts were recorded for this clone. J is TRBJ1-3 and V is TRBV4-3; D ambiguous. V shed 0 bases and J shed 2 bases, with 5 bases lying between them. This CDR3 contains 14 residues. In germline, CDR1 is LGHNA, CDR2 YSLEER. The CDR3 nucleotides read TGCGCCAGCAGCCAAGAACAGACTGGAAACACCATATATTTT. It encodes CASSQEQTGNTIYF.